This T cell receptor (beta chain) was recorded in a study of T cell changes during pregnancy in multiple sclerosis. The V gene's germline CDR1 is SGHDT and CDR2 YYEEEE. V dropped 4 bases and J dropped 2 bases, with 11 bases sitting between them. This CDR3 comprises 14 residues. The data were produced by immunoSEQ multiplex PCR, yet TCRdb's version contains in-frame clones alone and is incomplete. This table has around 100,000 clones, roughly nine tenths appearing once. This sample comprised peripheral blood, obtained in the second trimester of pregnancy. This TCR came from a female donor with multiple sclerosis, enrolled in a pregnancy study. The J gene is TRBJ2-3, the V gene TRBV5-6; D is perhaps TRBD1 (5 bases). CDR3 coding DNA: TGTGCCAGCAGCCCTCAGGGATTCACAGATACGCAGTATTTT. Protein: CASSPQGFTDTQYF.